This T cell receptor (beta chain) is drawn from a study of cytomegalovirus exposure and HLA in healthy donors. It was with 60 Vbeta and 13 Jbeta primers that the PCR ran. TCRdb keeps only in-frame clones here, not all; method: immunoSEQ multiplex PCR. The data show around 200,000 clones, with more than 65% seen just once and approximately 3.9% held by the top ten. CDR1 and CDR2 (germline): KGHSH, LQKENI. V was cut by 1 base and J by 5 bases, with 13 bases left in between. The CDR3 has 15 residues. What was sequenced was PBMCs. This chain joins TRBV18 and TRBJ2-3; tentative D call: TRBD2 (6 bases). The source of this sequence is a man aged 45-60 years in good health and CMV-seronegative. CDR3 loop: CASSPRSGERDTQYF. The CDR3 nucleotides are TGTGCCAGCTCACCACGATCGGGAGAAAGAGATACGCAGTATTTT.